Listed here is a single T cell receptor (beta chain). Its antigen is not known. TCRdb used MiXCR to reprocess the 5' RACE reads, holding one entry per CDR3 protein. The table lists hundreds of thousands of distinct CDR3 sequences, 10% to 15% of them singletons. The source of the sample is a study of CD8 T cells in ankylosing spondylitis. General study results and limits: Past studies reported some motif variants in reactive arthritis synovial fluid and blood. Made up of about eight highly homologous variants, a TCR beta motif appeared characteristic of ankylosing spondylitis blood. Disease-linked clones were reportedly significantly enriched in matched ankylosing spondylitis synovial fluid.

Input material: blood, either unsorted or a sorted T cell fraction (not recorded which). The origin of this receptor is a male donor with ankylosing spondylitis.

The CDR3 DNA is TGCAGTGCTAGAGATTTTAGCGGGAGTCTGCACGAGCAGTACTTC. Protein: CSARDFSGSLHEQYF. V is TRBV20-1 and J is TRBJ2-7; 9 bases match TRBD2. V shed 0 bases and J 5 bases; nucleotides not matched to a gene: 8. The length of the CDR3 is 15 residues. CDR1 and CDR2 from the germline V gene are DFQATT and SNEGSKA (reference sequence).